This T cell receptor beta chain was sequenced in a study of blood T cell repertoires in COVID-19 (dated by TCRdb to about 2020). Notes on the research overall: Samples covering the acute and convalescent phases of COVID-19 were provided by collaborators in the United States, Italy and Spain. The material from the prospective study consisted of cDNA or gDNA derived from T cells, B-cell-depleted T cells, or PBMCs. The dataset comprised deeply sampled blood TCRbeta repertoires from subjects exposed to, actively infected with, or recovered from COVID-19. The repertoires were made available in a free public database intended to serve as a resource for research on the immune response to SARS-CoV-2. Samples were obtained from the ongoing ImmuneRACE study (first 160 participants) and from roughly 1,300 subjects provided by 6 global collaborators. Sample metadata almost always included a de-identified subject ID, COVID-19 status, age in years and sex. Where available, HLA class I and class II types were obtained from metadata supplied by the sample provider rather than from assay-based typing.

Cut back by 0 bases and 2 bases, the V and J ends lie 10 bases apart. CDR3 length: 15 amino acids, cysteine to phenylalanine. Only the CDR3 DNA is retained, 45 bases long and in frame from the first base. CDR1 MNHEY and CDR2 SMNVEV are derived from the germline V gene (reference sequence). Findings and caveats that apply to the study as a whole: How much clinical and demographic metadata was included differed by source and by participant, and the metadata was provided uncurated.

Collaborating institutions collected whole blood in K2EDTA tubes following their own protocols. Collaborator samples were shipped for TCRbeta analysis as frozen whole blood, isolated PBMCs, or DNA extracted from either sample type. TCRbeta CDR3 regions were amplified from genomic DNA by means of the immunoSEQ Assay, a bias-controlled multiplex PCR. The original methods were these. The number of nucleated cells in each sample was estimated by amplification of reference gene primers within the assay. To quantify the absolute abundance of each unique TCRbeta CDR3 rearrangement, sequence reads were collapsed and filtered. For each sample, productive Simpson clonality was calculated by taking the square root of Simpson's diversity index across productive rearrangements. TCRdb holds this immuneACCESS table with in-frame rearrangements only. Some clones are missing; in checked studies, unresolved V genes explain under half, and the rest has no known cause. D and trimming were read from the DNA, whereas the V and J calls and clone size are those reported in that table. In all, the sample holds 72,000 or so clones, and around 83% of those were seen once. The ten largest clones represent about a third of the sample.

To note about this clone: The target of this receptor is not known. Base-call qualities are not available, and no considerably larger clone is one nucleotide away.

The sequence was collected from a woman of 80 years or more with active or convalescent COVID-19. Sequenced input: peripheral blood. Recombination linked TRBV27 to TRBJ1-2, with the D gene not confidently named. The DNA reads TGTGCCAGCAGTTTATCTCTTTCGGGGAACTATGGCTACACCTTC. The translation is CASSLSLSGNYGYTF.